In its sample, the clone carrying this TCR beta chain was seen a few times. Its antigen is unknown. These data belong to a study of shared clonotypes between healthy human individuals. Study-wide findings and caveats: Roughly 4.6% of naive CD4 clonotypes were common to four donors.

In the study's own analysis: From ImmunoSEQ came sequences covering only the junction and carrying no quality scores, so filtering differed. Generated by immunoSEQ multiplex PCR, the TCRdb table keeps only in-frame clones and is missing some. D and trimming were read from the DNA, whereas the V and J calls and clone size are those reported in that table. The repertoire includes fewer than 850,000 clones, about three quarters of them detected once, and under 2% sits in the top ten. CDR1 PRHDT and CDR2 FYEKMQ come from the germline V gene (reference sequence). V lost 3 bases and J 8 bases, leaving 7 bases between the germline ends. The CDR3 is 11 amino acids. Division of CD4+ cells produced a CD45RA+ naive subset and a CD45RA-negative memory subset.

This receptor was taken from a woman in her thirties in good health. The chain is built from TRBV13 and TRBJ1-2; D perhaps matches TRBD1 (5 bases). The specimen was memory CD4+ T cells sorted from blood. Subset denoted: CD45RA-negative fraction. The CDR3, as DNA: TGTGCCAGCAGCTTTAGACAGGGCTACACCTTC. It encodes CASSFRQGYTF.